Below are 2 T cell receptor beta chains sequenced from a single sample in a study of response to subunit inactivated influenza vaccine. Via MiXCR, TCRdb re-called the RT-PCR reads, giving one row per CDR3 protein. The sample has hundreds of thousands of distinct CDR3 sequences, around 14% seen once. The sample consisted of PBMCs from blood, taken 14 to 15 days before vaccination. The receptors were gathered from a man aged 50 or older who received an inactivated influenza vaccine.

The genes are TRBV28 and TRBJ2-3; D gene ambiguous. V was cut by 3 bases and J by 2 bases, with 12 bases left in between. CDR3 size: 15 residues. Germline V CDR1 and CDR2: MDHEN, SYDVKM. CDR3 in DNA: TGTGCCAGCAGTTTGTCGGAACCACTCACAGATACGCAGTATTTT. Its protein product is CASSLSEPLTDTQYF.

The V call is TRBV6-2 or TRBV6-3, the J call TRBJ2-5; a weak D match, TRBD1 (5 bases). The CDR3 has 16 residues. Trimming took 0 bases from V and 5 from J, leaving 16 bases between them. Germline CDR1 is MNHEY and CDR2 is SVGEGT. CDR3 amino acids: CASSYSKRVSGETQYF. CDR3 nucleotides: TGTGCCAGCAGTTACTCGAAACGGGTGTCAGGGGAGACCCAGTACTTC.